The 10 T cell receptor beta chains below come from one sample, sequenced in a study of neoadjuvant anti-PD-1 for oral cavity cancer. Method: immunoSEQ multiplex PCR; TCRdb's copy keeps in-frame clones and lacks some. The sample has 11,000 to 15,000 clones, about 67% seen once; the top ten hold approximately 2.9%. The material sequenced was PBMCs, taken before nivolumab (anti-PD-1) treatment. These receptors all stem from a person aged 35-79 years with oral cavity squamous cell carcinoma.

The gene calls are TRBV7-8 and TRBJ2-1; D perhaps matches TRBD2 (7 bases). Trimming stripped 5 bases from V and 4 bases from J, with 18 bases between. This CDR3 has 16 amino acids. Germline V gene lookup returns CDR1 SGHVS and CDR2 FQNEAQ. The CDR3 coding sequence is TGTGCCAGCAGCCTTAAACGGGGGGCGCGGTACAATGAGCAGTTCTTC. It specifies CASSLKRGARYNEQFF.

The chain carries TRBV7-8 and TRBJ2-5; possibly TRBD1 for D (7 bases). The germline CDR1 and CDR2 sequences are SGHVS and FQNEAQ. This CDR3 comprises 16 residues. Trimming pared 6 bases from V and 2 bases from J, leaving 19 bases between. CDR3 sequence: CASRTGFGGRQETQYF. The CDR3 DNA reads as TGTGCCAGCAGGACAGGGTTCGGAGGGCGGCAAGAGACCCAGTACTTC.

The chain carries TRBV6-4 and TRBJ1-2, with 12 bases that match TRBD1. From germline, CDR1 is MRHNA and CDR2 SNTAGT. The trim removed 5 bases at V and 8 bases at J, leaving 3 bases unmatched. This CDR3 region has 13 residues. The CDR3 is CASSRDRGRGYTF. In DNA, the CDR3 is TGTGCCAGCAGTAGGGACAGGGGGCGAGGCTACACCTTC.

This clone was seen a handful of times. The V gene is TRBV2, the J gene TRBJ1-1; D uncertain. V was cut by 6 bases and J by 8 bases, with 13 bases left in between. This CDR3 is built from 12 residues. CDR1 and CDR2 (germline): SNHLY, FYNNEI. The CDR3 here is CASSPLGREAFF. The CDR3 bases are TGTGCCAGCAGCCCCCTGGGGAGGGAAGCTTTCTTT.

V and J are TRBV5-1 and TRBJ2-3; 10 positions agree with TRBD1. The CDR3 sequence is 15 residues long. V shed 4 bases, J shed 1 base, and the junction held 3 bases outside the gene matches. Germline V CDR1 and CDR2: SGHRS, YFSETQ. CDR3: CASSTGTGGTDTQYF. The CDR3 region has the DNA TGCGCCAGCAGCACCGGGACAGGGGGCACAGATACGCAGTATTTT.

This clone is a singleton in its sample. The chain links TRBV9 to TRBJ1-4; TRBD1 might be the D (5 bases). Trimming stripped 0 bases from V and 5 bases from J, with 14 bases between. The CDR3 covers 16 residues. Germline V CDR1 and CDR2: SGDLS, YYNGEE. The CDR3 is CASSVAPQGGNEKLFF. The CDR3 DNA follows: TGTGCCAGCAGCGTAGCTCCGCAGGGAGGAAATGAAAAACTGTTTTTT.

The CDR3 here is CASRDGPRGTYEQYF. CDR3 nucleotide sequence: TGTGCCAGCAGGGACGGGCCCCGGGGCACCTACGAGCAGTACTTC. The rearrangement links TRBV6-1 to TRBJ2-7, with D perhaps assigned TRBD1 or TRBD2 (5 bases each). Germline lookup yields CDR1 MNHNS and CDR2 SASEGT. The CDR3 runs to 15 residues. Deletions cut 6 bases from V and 2 bases from J, with 17 bases between.

The rearrangement uses TRBV19 and TRBJ1-5, with 9 bases identical to TRBD1. V gave up 5 bases and J gave up 5 bases; unmatched junction bases: 7. The CDR3 runs to 15 residues. CDR1 is LNHDA and CDR2 is SQIVND in the germline V gene (reference sequence). CDR3 sequence: CASSVNRGRDQPQHF. The CDR3, as DNA: TGTGCCAGTAGTGTCAACAGGGGGCGCGATCAGCCCCAGCATTTT.

This clone occurred a few times. CDR3 in DNA: TGTGCCAGCAGCCCCGAGGTAGTGGGAGATACGCAGTATTTT. Protein: CASSPEVVGDTQYF. This rearrangement joins TRBV5-4 to TRBJ2-3; no reliable D call. This CDR3 spans 14 amino acids. V was cut by 4 bases and J by 5 bases, with 14 bases left in between. In germline, CDR1 is SGHNT, CDR2 YYREEE (reference sequence). The full variable domain, with the rest looked up from reference TRBV5-4 and TRBJ2-3, is ETGVTQSPTHLIKTRGQQVTLRCSSQSGHNTVSWYQQALGQGPQFIFQYYREEENGRGNFPPRFSGLQFPNYSSELNVNALELDDSALYLCASSPEVVGDTQYFGPGTRLTVL.

The chain recombines TRBV4-1 with TRBJ1-2; D is possibly TRBD1 (5 bases). The CDR3 is 16 amino acids. V lost 3 bases and J 8 bases, leaving 22 bases between the germline ends. Looked up from germline, CDR1 is MGHRA and CDR2 is YSYEKL. CDR3 region: CASSHPGGMGGFGYTF. The DNA for the CDR3 is TGCGCCAGCAGCCATCCGGGAGGAATGGGGGGTTTCGGCTACACCTTC.